Presented here are 13 T cell receptor beta chains from one specimen sequenced in a study of CXCR3-negative and CXCR3-positive naive CD8 T cells. Libraries were UMI-labeled 5' RACE TRB cDNA. TCRdb reanalyzed the 5' RACE reads, giving one entry per CDR3 protein sequence and no DNA. Listed are about 41,000 distinct CDR3 sequences; around 1.9% falls within the top ten. The sample comprised naive CXCR3- CD8+ T cells from blood. Subset denoted: CD45RO-CCR7+CD27+CD95- naive CD8+ T cells lacking CXCR3 (TNR3-). The receptors here all came from a human donor in good health. Some clones in this sample may be carry-over from other donors' samples.

V is TRBV29-1 and J is TRBJ2-1; the D call of TRBD1 rests on TCRdb alone, since no DNA is present to check it. Germline-derived CDR1 and CDR2 are SQVTM and ANQGSEA. This CDR3 region has 13 residues. CDR3: CSVPGNLYNEQFF.

V gene TRBV5-4 combines with J gene TRBJ2-5; the D call from TCRdb, TRBD2, cannot be confirmed without DNA. Looked up from germline, CDR1 is SGHNT and CDR2 is YYREEE (reference sequence). The CDR3 contains 14 residues. CDR3 amino acids: CASSRRSGKETQYF.

CDR3: CASSLARGEQYF. V is TRBV7-9 and J is TRBJ2-7; TCRdb's D call of TRBD1 is untestable without DNA. This CDR3 is built from 12 residues. Looked up from germline, CDR1 is SEHNR and CDR2 is FQNEAQ (reference sequence).

The V gene is TRBV28, the J gene TRBJ2-3; the TRBD2 assignment by TCRdb is unverifiable without DNA. Per germline, CDR1 MDHEN and CDR2 SYDVKM. The CDR3 extends over 15 amino acids. CDR3 sequence reads: CASSFSGGAGDTQYF. The variable domain in full, completed from reference TRBV28 and TRBJ2-3, reads DVKVTQSSRYLVKRTGEKVFLECVQDMDHENMFWYRQDPGLGLRLIYFSYDVKMKEKGDIPEGYSVSREKKERFSLILESASTNQTSMYLCASSFSGGAGDTQYFGPGTRLTVL.

The CDR3 loop reads CASSLRGAVTYEQYF. This chain joins TRBV28 and TRBJ2-7; TCRdb selects TRBD1, and the lack of DNA leaves this call unchecked. In germline, CDR1 is MDHEN, CDR2 SYDVKM. The CDR3 runs 15 residues.

The CDR3 sequence is CASSGVEYLPEQYF. The rearrangement joins TRBV2 to TRBJ2-7; TCRdb indicates TRBD2, and absent DNA this call remains unverified. Germline V CDR1 and CDR2: SNHLY, FYNNEI. The CDR3 length is 14 residues. Full variable domain (missing parts from reference TRBV2 and TRBJ2-7): EPEVTQTPSHQVTQMGQEVILRCVPISNHLYFYWYRQILGQKVEFLVSFYNNEISEKSEIFDDQFSVERPDGSNFTLKIRSTKLEDSAMYFCASSGVEYLPEQYFGPGTRLTVT.

CDR3 sequence reads: CASRGTGVQPQNF. V and J are TRBV6-5 and TRBJ1-5; TCRdb proposes TRBD1, but this gene call is untestable without DNA. Germline V lookup: CDR1 MNHEY, CDR2 SVGAGI. This CDR3 region has 13 residues.

V usage is TRBV4-3 and J usage is TRBJ2-7; lacking DNA, the TRBD1 call made by TCRdb goes unchecked. Germline V gene sequence: CDR1 LGHNA, CDR2 YSLEER. The CDR3 extends over 15 amino acids. The CDR3 protein is CASSHRAGVPYEQYF.

The chain joins TRBV9 to TRBJ2-1; TCRdb indicates TRBD1, and absent DNA this call remains unverified. From germline, CDR1 is SGDLS and CDR2 YYNGEE. This CDR3 has 13 residues. This chain's CDR3 is CASSSPAYNEQFF. Full variable domain (rest looked up from reference TRBV9 and TRBJ2-1): DSGVTQTPKHLITATGQRVTLRCSPRSGDLSVYWYQQSLDQGLQFLIQYYNGEERAKGNILERFSAQQFPDLHSELNLSSLELGDSALYFCASSSPAYNEQFFGPGTRLTVL.

The chain uses TRBV20-1 and TRBJ2-7; TCRdb indicates TRBD2, and absent DNA this call remains unverified. There are 14 residues in the CDR3. Germline V gene data show CDR1 as DFQATT and CDR2 as SNEGSKA (reference sequence). The CDR3 sequence: CSASRTADTYEQYF.

The J gene is TRBJ2-3, the V gene TRBV7-2; TCRdb proposes TRBD1, but this gene call is untestable without DNA. Germline V lookup: CDR1 SGHTA, CDR2 FQGNSA. The CDR3 consists of 17 residues. CDR3 sequence reads: CASSYGTILVSTDTQYF. Full variable domain (outside the CDR3, taken from reference TRBV7-2 and TRBJ2-3): GAGVSQSPSNKVTEKGKDVELRCDPISGHTALYWYRQSLGQGLEFLIYFQGNSAPDKSGLPSDRFSAERTGGSVSTLTIQRTQQEDSAVYLCASSYGTILVSTDTQYFGPGTRLTVL.

The gene calls are TRBV11-3 and TRBJ2-1; the TCRdb D gene call, TRBD2, has no DNA to confirm it. There are 16 residues in the CDR3. The germline V gene encodes CDR1 SGHNT and CDR2 YENEEA. The CDR3 sequence: CASSSGGRTDYNEQFF.

The rearrangement uses TRBV12-3 or TRBV12-4 and TRBJ2-7; the D call of TRBD1 rests on TCRdb alone, since no DNA is present to check it. The CDR3 has 14 amino acids. The chain's CDR3 is CASNVGGSSYEQYF.